What follows describes a single TCR beta chain. The data were obtained in a study of blood T cell repertoires in COVID-19. As for the study in general: Specimens from acute and convalescent COVID-19 originated in the United States, Italy and Spain. In each case, the material was cDNA or gDNA derived from T cells, B-cell-depleted T cells, or PBMCs.

Authors' methods: Amplification from reference gene primers served as the basis for estimated nucleated cell counts. Generated by immunoSEQ multiplex PCR, the TCRdb table keeps only in-frame clones and is missing some. V and J calls and clone size are copied from that table; D and trimming were computed from the DNA. The table lists 250,000 to 300,000 clones, 70% to 85% of them singletons. Trimming took 2 bases from V and 3 from J; bases not matched to a gene: 6. This CDR3 has 16 amino acids. The germline V gene has CDR1 MNHNS and CDR2 SASEGT. The origin of this receptor is a woman older than 75 with acute or convalescent COVID-19. Source material: peripheral blood. V gene TRBV6-1 combines with J gene TRBJ1-3; 8 bases are shared with TRBD1. This CDR3 is CASSEKPQGDGNTIYF. The CDR3, as DNA: TGTGCCAGCAGTGAAAAACCACAGGGGGATGGAAACACCATATATTTT.